This TCR beta chain was obtained from a study of blood T cell repertoires in COVID-19. Overall study: Donors in the United States, Italy and Spain gave samples during acute or convalescent COVID-19.

Per the germline V gene, CDR1 is SGHDT and CDR2 is YYEEEE. Germline trimming cut 4 bases from V and 8 bases from J; bases unmatched to any gene: 8. There are 13 residues in the CDR3. In the original workflow: Amplification with reference gene primers provided the estimates of nucleated cell counts. Using immunoSEQ multiplex PCR, the repertoire was profiled, and TCRdb retains in-frame clones only, with some absent. V and J calls and clone size are those listed in that table; D and trimming were worked out from the DNA. The sample contains about 39,000 clones, 70% to 90% of which appear only once. A single count supports this clone.

The sequencing input was peripheral blood. The chain recombines TRBV5-6 with TRBJ1-2; 7 nucleotides align to TRBD1. The TCR comes from a man aged 35-49 years with active COVID-19. The CDR3 sequence is CASSPGGGLGYTF. CDR3 nucleotide sequence: TGTGCCAGCAGCCCCGGAGGGGGCTTGGGCTACACCTTC. The full variable domain, its missing parts supplied by reference TRBV5-6 and TRBJ1-2, is DAGVTQSPTHLIKTRGQQVTLRCSPKSGHDTVSWYQQALGQGPQFIFQYYEEEERQRGNFPDRFSGHQFPNYSSELNVNALLLGDSALYLCASSPGGGLGYTFGSGTRLTVV.